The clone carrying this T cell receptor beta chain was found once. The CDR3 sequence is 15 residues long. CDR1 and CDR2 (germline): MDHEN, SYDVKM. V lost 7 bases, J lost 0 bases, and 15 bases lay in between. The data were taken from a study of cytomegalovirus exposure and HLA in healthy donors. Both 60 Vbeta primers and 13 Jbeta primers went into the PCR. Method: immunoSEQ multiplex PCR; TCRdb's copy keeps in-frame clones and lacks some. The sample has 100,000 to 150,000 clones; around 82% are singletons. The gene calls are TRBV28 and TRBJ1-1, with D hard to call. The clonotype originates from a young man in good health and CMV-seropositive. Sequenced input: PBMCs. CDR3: CASTPVPGVNTEAFF. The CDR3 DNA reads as TGTGCCAGCACTCCCGTTCCGGGAGTGAACACTGAAGCTTTCTTT.